This T cell receptor beta chain was captured in a study of blood T cell repertoires in COVID-19. Germline CDR1 reads SGHNT; CDR2 reads YYREEE (reference sequence). This CDR3 has 18 amino acids. V lost 4 bases to trimming and J lost 6 bases; unmatched junction nucleotides: 18. Only in-frame clones appear in the TCRdb table, and some are missing; sequencing was by immunoSEQ multiplex PCR. The repertoire holds 60,000 to 75,000 clones, with about 88% as singletons. The sequencing sample was made of peripheral blood. V is TRBV5-4 and J is TRBJ2-7, with 11 bases lining up with TRBD2. The clonotype originates from a man aged 70-80 years with active COVID-19. CDR3 in DNA: TGTGCCAGCAGCCCCCGGGGGGTAGCGGGAGGGACCCGGGGCGAGCAGTACTTC. Encoded protein: CASSPRGVAGGTRGEQYF.